This T cell receptor beta chain came from a study of shared clonotypes between healthy human individuals. For the study at large: The study used three CD4 naive, three CD4 memory, two CD8 naive and one CD8 memory plate per donor.

This table comes from immunoSEQ multiplex PCR, and its TCRdb copy is limited to in-frame clones, with some not included. The table records millions of clones, under 95% of them present only once. This CDR3 has 15 residues. V was pared by 6 bases and J by 3 bases, with 9 bases of the junction left unmatched. Per the germline V gene, CDR1 is SGHAT and CDR2 is FQNNGV. Naive CD8 isolation took CD45RO-negative cells positively selected for CCR7 and excluded terminally differentiated effector memory CD45RA+ cells. The rearrangement links TRBV11-2 to TRBJ1-1, with 8 bases fitting TRBD1. Material: naive CD8+ T cells from PBMCs. The clonotype was recovered from a man between 18 and 29 years old in good health. Some clones in this sample may be carry-over from other donors' samples. In DNA, the CDR3 is TGTGCCAGCAGTTCCAGACAGGGGATGGACACTGAAGCTTTCTTT. It translates to CASSSRQGMDTEAFF.